The clone carrying this T cell receptor beta chain occurred many times. This entry comes from a study of CD8+CD57+ T cells in acquired aplastic anemia. The CDR3 consists of 12 residues. Germline CDR1 is DFQATT and CDR2 is SNEGSKA (reference sequence). Losses at the gene ends were 3 bases for V and 5 bases for J; bases not matched to a gene: 1. Genomic DNA, serving as template, underwent TCR beta VDJ and CDR3 profiling. TCRdb analysed the reads with MiXCR anew, one entry per CDR3 protein. The table records 150,000 to 200,000 distinct CDR3 sequences, 40% to 50% of them present only once. Sequencing was done on a sample of sorted CD4+, CD8+, or CD8+CD57+ T cells (not recorded which) from PBMCs. The sequence came from a human donor in good health. The chain uses TRBV20-1 and TRBJ2-4; 7 bases fit TRBD1. The CDR3 DNA reads TGCAGTGCTAGCGGGACAGAAAACATTCAGTACTTC. Translated: CSASGTENIQYF.